This passage covers 8 T cell receptor beta chains from one sample sequenced in a study of a mutant IDH1 vaccine in newly diagnosed glioma (dated by TCRdb to the early 2020s). The antigens for these receptors are not known. Library generation was performed with the immunoSEQ multiplex PCR assay. TCRdb carries this immuneACCESS record with in-frame sequences only. Its versions omit some clonotypes, under half of them owing to an unresolved V gene in the studies checked, with the rest unexplained. In all, the sample holds tens of thousands of clones, and 60% to 75% of those were seen once. The biggest ten clones account for around 8.9% of the sample. The time point label on this specimen signifies: week 47, end of study. A 20-mer mutant IDH1 peptide at 300 micrograms in Montanide made up each vaccine dose, which was injected subcutaneously together with topical imiquimod. The input for sequencing was PBMCs, taken from a glioma patient whose treatment included an IDH1 peptide vaccine. These receptors originate from a man aged 35 to 55 with glioma.

The V gene is TRBV11-2, the J gene TRBJ2-1; TRBD2 aligns across 9 bases. The CDR3 consists of 16 residues. Germline assignment: CDR1 SGHAT and CDR2 FQNNGV. Losses at the gene ends were 1 base for V and 5 bases for J; bases not matched to a gene: 6. As DNA, the CDR3 is TGTGCCAGCAGCTTAGGACTAGCGGAGACTAACAATGAGCAGTTCTTC. Translating it yields CASSLGLAETNNEQFF.

This sequence joins TRBV5-6 and TRBJ2-4, with TRBD1 as a possible D gene (5 bases). Trimming stripped 4 bases from V and 0 bases from J, with 14 bases between. This CDR3 is 16 amino acids long. Germline CDR1 SGHDT, CDR2 YYEEEE. In DNA form, the CDR3 reads TGTGCCAGCAGCCTTCTGGACATGGGAGCCAAAAACATTCAGTACTTC. Encoded protein: CASSLLDMGAKNIQYF.

The CDR3 region has the DNA TGTGCCAGTAGTATAAGGGGACACTGGGAGACCCAGTACTTC. Protein product: CASSIRGHWETQYF. The chain links TRBV19 to TRBJ2-5; D possibly corresponds to TRBD1 (6 bases). Germline lookup yields CDR1 LNHDA and CDR2 SQIVND (reference sequence). The CDR3 is 14 amino acids. Deletions cut 2 bases from V and 5 bases from J, with 12 bases between.

The V and J genes are TRBV19 and TRBJ1-1; D unresolved. V was cut by 3 bases and J by 10 bases, with 12 bases left in between. This CDR3 is built from 12 residues. The germline CDR1 and CDR2 sequences are LNHDA and SQIVND (reference sequence). The CDR3 reads CASSIPLLRAFF. The CDR3 nucleotides read TGTGCCAGTAGTATCCCCCTCCTTCGAGCTTTCTTT. Full variable domain (missing parts from reference TRBV19 and TRBJ1-1): DGGITQSPKYLFRKEGQNVTLSCEQNLNHDAMYWYRQDPGQGLRLIYYSQIVNDFQKGDIAEGYSVSREKKESFPLTVTSAQKNPTAFYLCASSIPLLRAFFGQGTRLTVV.

This chain uses TRBV6-5 with TRBJ1-2; D unclear. The germline gives CDR1 MNHEY, CDR2 SVGAGI. V was shortened by 8 bases and J by 5 bases, with 15 bases between the two germline ends. The CDR3 is made up of 13 amino acids. This CDR3 is CASRSKGYYGYTF. CDR3 DNA: TGTGCCAGCCGCTCAAAGGGTTATTATGGCTACACCTTC.

The chain combines TRBV10-3 with TRBJ1-2; a possible D gene is TRBD1 (5 bases). V lost 1 base to trimming and J lost 7 bases, with 19 bases between them. The CDR3 is 16 residues long. Germline lookup yields CDR1 ENHRY and CDR2 SYGVKD. The CDR3 region has the DNA TGTGCCATCAGTGAGTTTTCCCTTTGGGGGTCCAGTGGCTACACCTTC. Protein sequence: CAISEFSLWGSSGYTF.

In its sample, this clone was seen a few times. The chain links TRBV12-5 to TRBJ1-4; 7 positions match TRBD1. CDR3 size: 13 residues. V lost 9 bases to trimming and J lost 5 bases; unmatched junction nucleotides: 6. Germline lookup yields CDR1 LGHNT and CDR2 FRNRAP. CDR3 nucleotide sequence: TGTGCTAGCCAGACAGGGATAAATGAAAAACTGTTTTTT. Protein: CASQTGINEKLFF. The full variable domain, its missing parts supplied by reference TRBV12-5 and TRBJ1-4, is DARVTQTPRHKVTEMGQEVTMRCQPILGHNTVFWYRQTMMQGLELLAYFRNRAPLDDSGMPKDRFSAEMPDATLATLKIQPSEPRDSAVYFCASQTGINEKLFFGSGTQLSVL.

Comment on this clone: Other nucleotide sequences from this sample produce the same CDR3. The CDR3 sequence: CASSMGQGDEKLFF. CDR3 coding DNA: TGTGCCAGTAGTATGGGACAGGGGGATGAAAAACTGTTTTTT. The chain joins TRBV19 to TRBJ1-4; 11 bases align to TRBD1. V lost 3 bases, J lost 6 bases, and 0 bases stayed unmatched. The CDR3 length is 14 residues. CDR1 is LNHDA and CDR2 is SQIVND in the germline V gene (reference sequence).